The rows below give T cell receptor beta chains drawn from one sample of a study of identical twins. TCRdb passed the 5' RACE reads through MiXCR, listing each CDR3 protein once. This table has 200,000 to 250,000 distinct CDR3 sequences, 6.5% to 9% appearing once. This sample was also put to use in a study of yellow fever vaccine responses in identical twins.

The sequencing input was CD8+ T cells sorted from blood. The source of these receptors is a woman aged 18-29 years in good health. The CDR3 runs from the conserved cysteine through the conserved F or W. The order of the fields is clone size, J gene, V gene, D gene, CDR3 protein, CDR3 DNA. D genes are given only for firm matches. Clone size is given for some rows only: seen once, a few or many times, or a class if the clone is expanded.

clone size: .
J gene: TRBJ2-1
V gene: TRBV6-1
D gene: TRBD2
CDR3 protein: CASSEGRLAGFNEQFF
CDR3 DNA: TGTGCCAGCAGTGAAGGGCGGCTAGCGGGTTTCAATGAGCAGTTCTTC

clone size: .
J gene: TRBJ2-1
V gene: TRBV12-3/TRBV12-4
D gene: .
CDR3 protein: CASSFAGLNNEQFF
CDR3 DNA: TGTGCCAGCAGTTTCGCAGGGTTGAACAATGAGCAGTTCTTC

clone size: many
J gene: TRBJ2-5
V gene: TRBV7-7
D gene: .
CDR3 protein: CASSRNQRETQYF
CDR3 DNA: TGTGCCAGCAGTCGTAACCAGAGGGAGACCCAGTACTTC

clone size: .
J gene: TRBJ1-5
V gene: TRBV28
D gene: .
CDR3 protein: CASSFGVALGNQPQHF
CDR3 DNA: TGTGCCAGCAGTTTCGGGGTAGCGCTTGGCAATCAGCCCCAGCATTTT

clone size: .
J gene: TRBJ1-2
V gene: TRBV7-2
D gene: TRBD1
CDR3 protein: CASSLPRQGPNYGYTF
CDR3 DNA: TGTGCCAGCAGCTTACCCAGACAGGGCCCGAACTATGGCTACACCTTC

clone size: .
J gene: TRBJ2-3
V gene: TRBV2
D gene: TRBD2
CDR3 protein: CASSELAGDHMDTQYF
CDR3 DNA: TGTGCCAGCAGTGAGTTAGCGGGAGACCACATGGATACGCAGTATTTT

clone size: many
J gene: TRBJ2-5
V gene: TRBV15
D gene: TRBD1
CDR3 protein: CATSRDTGEQTQYF
CDR3 DNA: TGTGCCACCAGCAGAGATACAGGGGAACAAACCCAGTACTTC

clone size: .
J gene: TRBJ2-2
V gene: TRBV20-1
D gene: .
CDR3 protein: CSASPAGDTGELFF
CDR3 DNA: TGCAGTGCTAGCCCGGCAGGGGACACCGGGGAGCTGTTTTTT

clone size: .
J gene: TRBJ2-3
V gene: TRBV13
D gene: .
CDR3 protein: CASSSRKSSTDTQYF
CDR3 DNA: TGTGCCAGCAGCTCACGCAAGTCTAGCACAGATACGCAGTATTTT

clone size: few
J gene: TRBJ1-6
V gene: TRBV14
D gene: TRBD1
CDR3 protein: CASSRGDSWSSYNSPLHF
CDR3 DNA: TGTGCCAGCAGCCGAGGGGACAGCTGGAGCTCCTATAATTCACCCCTCCACTTT

clone size: many
J gene: TRBJ1-2
V gene: TRBV13
D gene: .
CDR3 protein: CASSSGSYGYTF
CDR3 DNA: TGTGCCAGCAGCTCTGGATCTTATGGCTACACCTTC

clone size: many
J gene: TRBJ1-1
V gene: TRBV3-1
D gene: .
CDR3 protein: CASSQALGGNTEAFF
CDR3 DNA: TGTGCCAGCAGCCAGGCTCTGGGGGGAAACACTGAAGCTTTCTTT

clone size: .
J gene: TRBJ2-1
V gene: TRBV12-3/TRBV12-4
D gene: TRBD2
CDR3 protein: CASSFPSGRMNEQFF
CDR3 DNA: TGTGCCAGCAGTTTCCCTAGCGGGAGGATGAATGAGCAGTTCTTC

clone size: .
J gene: TRBJ2-5
V gene: TRBV7-9
D gene: .
CDR3 protein: CASSLVTRETQYF
CDR3 DNA: TGTGCCAGCAGCTTAGTAACTCGAGAGACCCAGTACTTC

clone size: .
J gene: TRBJ2-3
V gene: TRBV7-9
D gene: TRBD2
CDR3 protein: CASSPPLREFLDTQYF
CDR3 DNA: TGTGCCAGCAGCCCTCCTTTGCGGGAGTTCCTCGATACGCAGTATTTT

clone size: few
J gene: TRBJ2-3
V gene: TRBV2
D gene: .
CDR3 protein: CASSEAAPGINTQYF
CDR3 DNA: TGTGCCAGCAGTGAAGCCGCCCCGGGGATCAATACGCAGTATTTT

clone size: many
J gene: TRBJ2-3
V gene: TRBV11-2
D gene: .
CDR3 protein: CASSLLPRPDTQYF
CDR3 DNA: TGTGCCAGCAGCTTATTACCCAGACCGGATACGCAGTATTTT

clone size: .
J gene: TRBJ2-4
V gene: TRBV6-1
D gene: .
CDR3 protein: CASRNPENPTAGKYF
CDR3 DNA: TGTGCCAGCAGAAACCCAGAAAACCCGACGGCTGGGAAGTACTTC

clone size: many
J gene: TRBJ2-7
V gene: TRBV15
D gene: TRBD1
CDR3 protein: CATSSRDRSYEQYF
CDR3 DNA: TGTGCCACCAGTAGCCGGGACAGGTCCTACGAGCAGTACTTC

clone size: .
J gene: TRBJ2-1
V gene: TRBV7-9
D gene: TRBD1
CDR3 protein: CASSSQRTGDSYNEQFF
CDR3 DNA: TGTGCCAGCAGCTCGCAGAGGACAGGGGACTCCTACAATGAGCAGTTCTTC

clone size: few
J gene: TRBJ2-3
V gene: TRBV7-6
D gene: .
CDR3 protein: CASSEEVGTDTQYF
CDR3 DNA: TGTGCCAGCAGCGAGGAGGTGGGCACAGATACGCAGTATTTT

clone size: .
J gene: TRBJ1-4
V gene: TRBV5-1
D gene: .
CDR3 protein: CASSLVGRPPRRTNEKLFF
CDR3 DNA: TGCGCCAGCAGCTTGGTCGGACGCCCGCCCCGCAGAACTAATGAAAAACTGTTTTTT

clone size: few
J gene: TRBJ2-5
V gene: TRBV20-1
D gene: TRBD2
CDR3 protein: CSARDQWWREGRETQYF
CDR3 DNA: TGCAGTGCTAGAGATCAATGGTGGCGGGAGGGCCGGGAGACCCAGTACTTC

clone size: .
J gene: TRBJ2-3
V gene: TRBV20-1
D gene: TRBD2
CDR3 protein: CSAFSGERGDVDTQYF
CDR3 DNA: TGCAGTGCTTTTTCCGGGGAGCGGGGTGACGTAGATACGCAGTATTTT

clone size: few
J gene: TRBJ2-3
V gene: TRBV3-1
D gene: TRBD1
CDR3 protein: CASSQEMDRGSADTQYF
CDR3 DNA: TGTGCCAGCAGCCAAGAGATGGACAGGGGGTCGGCAGATACGCAGTATTTT

clone size: many
J gene: TRBJ2-1
V gene: TRBV12-3/TRBV12-4
D gene: .
CDR3 protein: CASSPGTNEQFF
CDR3 DNA: TGTGCCAGCAGCCCCGGGACCAATGAGCAGTTCTTC

clone size: many
J gene: TRBJ2-5
V gene: TRBV7-9
D gene: .
CDR3 protein: CASSAQGGQETQYF
CDR3 DNA: TGTGCCAGCAGCGCCCAAGGGGGCCAAGAGACCCAGTACTTC

clone size: .
J gene: TRBJ2-7
V gene: TRBV4-1
D gene: .
CDR3 protein: CASSPSEVSSYEQYF
CDR3 DNA: TGCGCCAGCAGTCCATCCGAGGTGAGCTCCTACGAGCAGTACTTC

clone size: .
J gene: TRBJ1-2
V gene: TRBV9
D gene: .
CDR3 protein: CASSVTRETNYGYTF
CDR3 DNA: TGTGCCAGCAGCGTTACCAGAGAAACTAACTATGGCTACACCTTC

clone size: .
J gene: TRBJ2-1
V gene: TRBV14
D gene: .
CDR3 protein: CASSSGARGPNEQFF
CDR3 DNA: TGTGCCAGCAGCTCCGGAGCCCGGGGTCCGAATGAGCAGTTCTTC

clone size: many
J gene: TRBJ2-3
V gene: TRBV7-6
D gene: TRBD2
CDR3 protein: CASSINSGRGPDTQYF
CDR3 DNA: TGTGCCAGCAGTATTAATAGCGGGAGGGGCCCAGATACGCAGTATTTT

clone size: many
J gene: TRBJ1-1
V gene: TRBV4-1
D gene: TRBD1
CDR3 protein: CASSQGRTGGGRNTEAFF
CDR3 DNA: TGCGCCAGCAGCCAAGGGAGGACAGGCGGCGGGAGGAACACTGAAGCTTTCTTT

clone size: .
J gene: TRBJ2-3
V gene: TRBV13
D gene: TRBD2
CDR3 protein: CASSLRGGGAIDTQYF
CDR3 DNA: TGTGCCAGCAGCTTACGAGGCGGGGGGGCCATAGATACGCAGTATTTT

clone size: .
J gene: TRBJ2-5
V gene: TRBV20-1
D gene: TRBD2
CDR3 protein: CSARDISGGGPQETQYF
CDR3 DNA: TGCAGTGCTAGAGATATTTCGGGCGGGGGGCCCCAAGAGACCCAGTACTTC

clone size: .
J gene: TRBJ2-1
V gene: TRBV20-1
D gene: TRBD2
CDR3 protein: CSARDRGGYYNEQFF
CDR3 DNA: TGCAGTGCTAGAGATCGGGGGGGCTACTACAATGAGCAGTTCTTC

clone size: .
J gene: TRBJ2-7
V gene: TRBV20-1
D gene: .
CDR3 protein: CSAREIGAHEQYF
CDR3 DNA: TGCAGTGCTAGAGAAATCGGGGCCCACGAGCAGTACTTC

clone size: many
J gene: TRBJ2-2
V gene: TRBV28
D gene: TRBD1
CDR3 protein: CASKDRDSSNTGELFF
CDR3 DNA: TGTGCCAGCAAGGATCGGGACAGTTCGAACACCGGGGAGCTGTTTTTT

clone size: .
J gene: TRBJ2-1
V gene: TRBV10-3
D gene: TRBD1
CDR3 protein: CAISERGQGSFEQFF
CDR3 DNA: TGTGCCATCAGTGAGCGGGGACAGGGAAGTTTTGAGCAGTTCTTC

clone size: few
J gene: TRBJ1-5
V gene: TRBV6-1
D gene: .
CDR3 protein: CASDHPPGASNQPQHF
CDR3 DNA: TGTGCCAGCGATCACCCACCGGGAGCCAGCAATCAGCCCCAGCATTTT

clone size: few
J gene: TRBJ1-1
V gene: TRBV12-3/TRBV12-4
D gene: .
CDR3 protein: CASSLGSGGLTEAFF
CDR3 DNA: TGTGCCAGCAGTTTGGGTTCGGGGGGGCTGACTGAAGCTTTCTTT

clone size: .
J gene: TRBJ2-3
V gene: TRBV9
D gene: TRBD2
CDR3 protein: CASTEREFDTDTQYF
CDR3 DNA: TGTGCCAGCACCGAGCGGGAGTTTGACACAGATACGCAGTATTTT

clone size: .
J gene: TRBJ1-1
V gene: TRBV6-1
D gene: .
CDR3 protein: CASSESWIFMNTEAFF
CDR3 DNA: TGTGCCAGCAGTGAAAGTTGGATTTTCATGAACACTGAAGCTTTCTTT

clone size: .
J gene: TRBJ2-1
V gene: TRBV5-8
D gene: TRBD2
CDR3 protein: CASLGLAYHEQFF
CDR3 DNA: TGTGCCAGCCTGGGACTAGCTTATCATGAGCAGTTCTTC

clone size: .
J gene: TRBJ2-1
V gene: TRBV27
D gene: .
CDR3 protein: CPSGATLHNEQFF
CDR3 DNA: TGTCCCAGTGGAGCGACATTACACAATGAGCAGTTCTTC

clone size: few
J gene: TRBJ2-7
V gene: TRBV29-1
D gene: TRBD1
CDR3 protein: CSVEGSVQGSSYEQYF
CDR3 DNA: TGCAGCGTTGAAGGCTCGGTACAGGGGAGCTCCTACGAGCAGTACTTC

clone size: .
J gene: TRBJ2-1
V gene: TRBV12-5
D gene: .
CDR3 protein: CASGPTRYYEQFF
CDR3 DNA: TGTGCTAGTGGTCCGACCAGATACTACGAGCAGTTCTTC

clone size: few
J gene: TRBJ1-3
V gene: TRBV3-1
D gene: .
CDR3 protein: CASSLETGNPRWASGNTIYF
CDR3 DNA: TGTGCCAGCAGCCTGGAAACAGGAAACCCGAGGTGGGCCTCTGGAAACACCATATATTTT

clone size: .
J gene: TRBJ2-2
V gene: TRBV6-1
D gene: .
CDR3 protein: CASSEFFRPGELFF
CDR3 DNA: TGTGCCAGCAGTGAATTTTTCCGGCCCGGGGAGCTGTTTTTT

clone size: .
J gene: TRBJ1-2
V gene: TRBV28
D gene: .
CDR3 protein: CASSFTGTGYGYTF
CDR3 DNA: TGTGCCAGCAGCTTTACAGGGACGGGCTATGGCTACACCTTC

clone size: .
J gene: TRBJ2-1
V gene: TRBV20-1
D gene: .
CDR3 protein: CSGRTPDRNEQFF
CDR3 DNA: TGCAGTGGCCGGACCCCTGACCGTAATGAGCAGTTCTTC